This TCR beta chain was sequenced for a study of blood T cell repertoires in COVID-19 (dated by TCRdb to the early 2020s). In the study overall: Samples from collaborators originated in the United States, Italy and Spain and spanned both the acute and convalescent phases of COVID-19. The samples were drawn from two sources: the first 160 participants of the ongoing ImmuneRACE study, and 1,000 to 1,500 subjects contributed by 6 global collaborators. The repertoires were released in a freely available public database meant as a resource for research on the immune response to SARS-CoV-2. Subjects who had been exposed to COVID-19, were actively infected with it, or had recovered from it provided the deeply sampled blood TCRbeta repertoires that made up the dataset. The prospective study material was composed of cDNA or gDNA derived from T cells, B-cell-depleted T cells, or PBMCs. HLA class I and class II types, where available, came from metadata supplied by the sample provider rather than from assay-based typing. Sample metadata almost always included a de-identified subject ID, COVID-19 status, age in years and sex. The research as a whole found: Clinical and demographic metadata were provided uncurated, with the amount varying by source and participant.

A note on this clone: Its antigen is currently not known. No much larger clone is present one base from it, and per-base qualities are unavailable.

Whole blood was collected in K2EDTA tubes by collaborating institutions according to the institutions' own protocols. For TCRbeta analysis, collaborators shipped samples as frozen whole blood, isolated PBMCs, or DNA extracted from either of those sample types. Measured from the cysteine to the phenylalanine, the CDR3 is 15 residues long. Only the CDR3 DNA is retained, 45 bases long and in frame from the first base. The V end loses 2 bases and the J end loses 0 bases, and a stretch of 11 bases separates them. CDR1 and CDR2 (SEHNR, FQNEAQ) derive from the germline V gene (reference sequence). The immunoSEQ Assay, a bias-controlled multiplex PCR, was used to amplify TCRbeta CDR3 regions from genomic DNA. The source study handled its data this way. Nucleated cell counts per sample were estimated from amplification of reference gene primers within the assay. To quantify the absolute abundance of each unique TCRbeta CDR3 rearrangement, sequence reads were collapsed and filtered. Productive Simpson clonality was computed per sample as the square root of Simpson's diversity index over productive rearrangements. Held by TCRdb, this immuneACCESS table contains in-frame sequences only and omits some clones. Under half of the omission traces to an unresolved V gene where checked; the cause of the rest is unknown. V and J calls and clone size are those listed in that table; D and trimming were worked out from the DNA. The table for this sample lists about 210,000 clones; 70% to 90% of them were counted only once. 7.5% to 8% of the sample belongs to the ten largest clones.

The chain employs TRBV7-9 and TRBJ2-7, and TRBD1 may be the D gene, going by 5 matching bases. The clonotype originates from a woman between 50 and 59 years old with active or convalescent COVID-19. Specimen: peripheral blood. The CDR3 region has the sequence CASSLSSGNSYEQYF. The DNA is as follows: TGTGCCAGCAGCTTATCATCAGGGAACTCCTACGAGCAGTACTTC. With the rest looked up from the reference TRBV7-9 and TRBJ2-7 genes rather than sequenced, the full variable domain is DTGVSQNPRHKITKRGQNVTFRCDPISEHNRLYWYRQTLGQGPEFLTYFQNEAQLEKSRLLSDRFSAERPKGSFSTLEIQRTEQGDSAMYLCASSLSSGNSYEQYFGPGTRLTVT.